The 20 T cell receptor beta chains below were found in one sample sequenced in a study of CD8 T cells in ankylosing spondylitis. TCRdb recomputed calls from the 5' RACE reads with MiXCR, one row per CDR3 protein. This table has under 300,000 distinct CDR3 sequences, 8.6% appearing once. Sequenced sample: blood, either unsorted or a sorted T cell fraction (not recorded which). Receptors were obtained from a male donor with ankylosing spondylitis or in good health (not recorded which).

The chain uses TRBV2 and TRBJ2-5; 12 nucleotides align to TRBD2. V lost 2 bases to trimming and J lost 4 bases; unmatched junction nucleotides: 8. CDR3 length: 17 amino acids. Germline V gene data show CDR1 as SNHLY and CDR2 as FYNNEI. CDR3: CASSEQGLAGRGETQYF. The DNA for the CDR3 is TGTGCCAGCAGTGAACAAGGACTAGCGGGGAGGGGAGAGACCCAGTACTTC.

This clonotype was observed many times. The J gene is TRBJ2-7, the V gene TRBV23-1; D is unclear. TRBV23-1 is designated an ORF whose function remains uncertain. V lost 7 bases, J lost 0 bases, and 7 bases lay in between. The CDR3 runs 12 residues. CDR3 bases: TGCGCCAGCAAAGGTAGCTCCTACGAGCAGTACTTC. Protein sequence: CASKGSSYEQYF.

There are many counts of this clonotype. V is TRBV10-3 and J is TRBJ2-7; TRBD1 is a possible D gene (6 bases). CDR1 and CDR2 (germline): ENHRY, SYGVKD. The germline V and J ends were trimmed by 6 bases and 0 bases, with 12 bases remaining between them. The CDR3 extends over 14 amino acids. The CDR3 coding sequence is TGTGCCATCAGCCGGACAGCTCCCTCCTACGAGCAGTACTTC. Its protein is CAISRTAPSYEQYF.

This clonotype was observed at least ten times. Here the CDR3 omits its conserved ending phenylalanine or tryptophan, so a read error is the likely source. No DNA is shown, since the ends of the CDR3 on it are uncertain; the CDR3 is the one TCRdb lists. The V gene is TRBV5-6, the J gene TRBJ2-1; TRBD2 was called by the table and not checked on the DNA. Germline lookup yields CDR1 SGHDT and CDR2 YYEEEE. The CDR3 length is 11 residues, termini included. This CDR3 is CASSLRDSRVL.

This clonotype was seen more than once but under ten times. The chain links TRBV11-2 to TRBJ2-3, with 8 bases fitting TRBD2. This CDR3 has 15 amino acids. V dropped 4 bases and J dropped 6; count of bases not matched to a gene: 9. Germline values: CDR1 SGHAT, CDR2 FQNNGV. In DNA form, the CDR3 reads TGTGCCAGCAGCTCTCTAGCGGGCCCCCCCGATACGCAGTATTTT. This codes for CASSSLAGPPDTQYF.

A note on this clonotype: A much larger clonotype is one base distant, so this may be a read error. The chain employs TRBV5-8 and TRBJ2-7; 7 positions agree with TRBD1. Trimming cost V 4 bases and J 2 bases; bases outside gene matches: 9. The V gene's germline CDR1 is SGHTS and CDR2 YDEGEE. This CDR3 has 15 residues. The CDR3 region is CASSGATGITYEQYF. The CDR3 nucleotides read TGTGCCAGCAGCGGGGCGACAGGGATCACCTACGAGCAGTACTTC.

This clonotype was counted many times. DNA of the CDR3: TGTGCCAGCAGCTCGAGCGGGGTCCCCTACAATGAGCAGTTCTTC. This sequence encodes CASSSSGVPYNEQFF. The chain couples TRBV7-2 to TRBJ2-1; the match to TRBD2 covers 7 bases. CDR1 and CDR2 from the germline V gene are SGHTA and FQGNSA. The CDR3 consists of 15 residues. Losses at the gene ends were 4 bases for V and 2 bases for J; bases not matched to a gene: 5.

Note on this clonotype: Since a much larger clone is just one base distant, this may be a read error. The rearrangement links TRBV5-1 to TRBJ2-5, with a possible D match to TRBD1 (5 bases). The CDR3 loop spans 14 amino acids. Trimming stripped 2 bases from V and 3 bases from J, with 11 bases between. The germline V gene encodes CDR1 SGHRS and CDR2 YFSETQ. For the CDR3, the DNA is TGCGCCAGCAGCTTTCCCCCAGGGAAAGAGACCCAGTACTTC. This sequence encodes CASSFPPGKETQYF.

The J gene is TRBJ2-1, the V gene TRBV12-3 or TRBV12-4; D may match TRBD1 or TRBD2 (5 bases each). The CDR3 is 14 amino acids. With 10 bases removed from V and 2 bases from J, the gap between germline ends came to 15 bases. CDR3 sequence: CATLTRGAYNEQFF. The CDR3 nucleotides read TGTGCCACCCTCACGAGGGGCGCCTACAATGAGCAGTTCTTC.

In its sample, this clonotype was seen many times. J is TRBJ2-7 and V is TRBV6-5; D call uncertain. CDR3 size: 15 residues. Germline-derived CDR1 and CDR2 are MNHEY and SVGAGI. V was shortened by 0 bases and J by 2 bases, with 11 bases between the two germline ends. CDR3 DNA: TGTGCCAGCAGTTACTCGATGGTCGGAGCCTACGAGCAGTACTTC. Its protein is CASSYSMVGAYEQYF.

This clonotype was seen many times. The chain links TRBV11-2 to TRBJ2-2; 8 bases match TRBD2. V shed 5 bases and J 5 bases; nucleotides not matched to a gene: 7. The CDR3 is 15 amino acids. CDR1 SGHAT and CDR2 FQNNGV come from the germline V gene. CDR3 sequence reads: CASSVGRAHTGELFF. The CDR3, as DNA: TGTGCCAGCAGCGTCGGGAGGGCCCATACCGGGGAGCTGTTTTTT.

This clonotype was counted ten times or more. This chain connects TRBV28 to TRBJ2-7; D is unclear. CDR1 is MDHEN and CDR2 is SYDVKM in the germline V gene. Trimming stripped 4 bases from V and 7 bases from J, with 20 bases between. This CDR3 spans 15 amino acids. The CDR3 coding sequence is TGTGCCAGCAGTTCCAACAGATTCCTGGTTAAAGAGCAGTACTTC. Encoded protein: CASSSNRFLVKEQYF.

This clonotype was seen repeatedly, ten times or more. V gene TRBV12-3 or TRBV12-4 combines with J gene TRBJ1-2; the D is unclear. V was trimmed by 3 bases and J by 11 bases, leaving 19 bases between them. This CDR3 has 14 amino acids. The CDR3 DNA is TGTGCCAGCAGTTTTCGGCAACCGATTTCAGGTTACACCTTC. It is translated as CASSFRQPISGYTF.

Turning to this clonotype: This may be a read error: a much more frequent sequence differs by one nucleotide. J is TRBJ2-1 and V is TRBV6-5; tentative D call: TRBD1 (5 bases). The CDR3 is made up of 17 amino acids. Germline-derived CDR1 and CDR2 are MNHEY and SVGAGI. V was pared by 2 bases and J by 9 bases, with 23 bases between. CDR3 in DNA: TGTGCCAGCAGTTACGGGGCCGGGCCCTTTATATGGGCTGAGCAGTTCTTC. This translates into CASSYGAGPFIWAEQFF.

This clonotype occurred many times. The rearrangement uses TRBV29-1 and TRBJ1-1; D might be TRBD1 (5 bases). The germline V and J ends were trimmed by 2 bases and 0 bases, with 7 bases remaining between them. Germline loops: CDR1 SQVTM, CDR2 ANQGSEA. The CDR3 is made up of 13 amino acids. The DNA of the CDR3 is TGCAGCGTTGAAAGGGGAGTGAACACTGAAGCTTTCTTT. Translation gives CSVERGVNTEAFF. Full variable domain (rest looked up from reference TRBV29-1 and TRBJ1-1): SAVISQKPSRDICQRGTSLTIQCQVDSQVTMMFWYRQQPGQSLTLIATANQGSEATYESGFVIDKFPISRPNLTFSTLTVSNMSPEDSSIYLCSVERGVNTEAFFGQGTRLTVV.

This clonotype has only a few counts. The chain employs TRBV29-1 and TRBJ2-1, with TRBD2 matching over 16 bases. The CDR3 spans 14 residues. The germline V gene has CDR1 SQVTM and CDR2 ANQGSEA. The V gene end was trimmed by 7 bases and the J gene end by 8 bases; junction bases not matched to a gene: 5. CDR3 loop: CSAQGLAGGDEQFF. CDR3 nucleotides: TGCAGCGCCCAGGGACTAGCGGGAGGGGATGAGCAGTTCTTC.

This clonotype was counted ten times or more. This rearrangement joins TRBV20-1 to TRBJ1-4; no definite D call. CDR3 length: 12 residues. Germline CDR1 and CDR2: DFQATT and SNEGSKA (reference sequence). The V gene lost 2 bases and the J gene lost 7 bases, with 8 bases spanning the gap. The CDR3 protein is CSARQHGEKLFF. The DNA for the CDR3 is TGCAGTGCTAGACAGCATGGTGAAAAACTGTTTTTT.

The chain is built from TRBV7-2 and TRBJ2-7, with TRBD1 matching 10 bases. V lost 3 bases, J lost 3 bases, and 5 bases stayed unmatched. CDR1 is SGHTA and CDR2 is FQGNSA in the germline V gene. CDR3 length: 15 residues. The CDR3 DNA follows: TGTGCCAGCAGCTTCCGGGACAGGGGCTACTACGAGCAGTACTTC. It yields the protein CASSFRDRGYYEQYF.

In this sample, this clonotype turned up many times. V and J are TRBV10-3 and TRBJ1-5; D remains unclear. V lost 6 bases and J lost 3, with 9 bases in between. Germline V gene sequence: CDR1 ENHRY, CDR2 SYGVKD. The CDR3 is 13 residues long. The CDR3 nucleotides are TGTGCCATCAGGACCGGGGTCAATCAGCCCCAGCATTTT. Amino acids: CAIRTGVNQPQHF.

This clonotype was picked up many times. The rearrangement uses TRBV10-3 and TRBJ1-5; D gene uncertain. The CDR3 is 12 amino acids. Germline values: CDR1 ENHRY, CDR2 SYGVKD. V was pared by 7 bases and J by 6 bases, with 10 bases between. The CDR3 DNA sequence: TGTGCCATCATTCGCAAGTGTCAGCCCCAGCATTTT. Its protein product is CAIIRKCQPQHF.